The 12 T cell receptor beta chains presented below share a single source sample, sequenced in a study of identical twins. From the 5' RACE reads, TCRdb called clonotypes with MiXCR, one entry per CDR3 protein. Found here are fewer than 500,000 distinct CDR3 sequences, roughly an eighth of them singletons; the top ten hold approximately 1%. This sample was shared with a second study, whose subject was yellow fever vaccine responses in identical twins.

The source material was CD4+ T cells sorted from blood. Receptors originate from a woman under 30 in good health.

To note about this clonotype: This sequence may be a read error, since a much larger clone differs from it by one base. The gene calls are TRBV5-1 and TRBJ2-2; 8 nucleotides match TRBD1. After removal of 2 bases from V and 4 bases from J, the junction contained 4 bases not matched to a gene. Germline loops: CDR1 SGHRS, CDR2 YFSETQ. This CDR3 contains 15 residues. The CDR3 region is CASSFRQGSTGELFF. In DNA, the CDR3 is TGCGCCAGCAGCTTTCGACAGGGGAGCACCGGGGAGCTGTTTTTT.

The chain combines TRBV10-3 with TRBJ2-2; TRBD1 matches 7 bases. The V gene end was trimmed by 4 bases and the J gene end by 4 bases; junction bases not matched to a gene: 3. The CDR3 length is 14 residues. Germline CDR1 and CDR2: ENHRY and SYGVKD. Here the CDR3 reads CAISGDSLTGELFF. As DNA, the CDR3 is TGTGCCATCAGTGGGGACAGTCTCACCGGGGAGCTGTTTTTT.

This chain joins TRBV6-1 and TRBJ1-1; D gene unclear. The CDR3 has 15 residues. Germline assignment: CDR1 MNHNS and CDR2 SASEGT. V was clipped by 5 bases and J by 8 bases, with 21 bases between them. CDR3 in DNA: TGTGCCAGCAGTCGAATAGGGTCTAAAGGTTCGGAAGCTTTCTTT. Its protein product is CASSRIGSKGSEAFF.

Here the CDR3 reads CSARVGTSGGDEQFF. In DNA, the CDR3 is TGCAGTGCTAGAGTTGGGACTAGCGGGGGGGATGAGCAGTTCTTC. The chain is built from TRBV20-1 and TRBJ2-1; TRBD2 matches 16 bases. This CDR3 has 15 amino acids. CDR1 and CDR2 (germline): DFQATT, SNEGSKA (reference sequence). The ends lost 1 base at V and 8 bases at J; junction bases unmatched: 2.

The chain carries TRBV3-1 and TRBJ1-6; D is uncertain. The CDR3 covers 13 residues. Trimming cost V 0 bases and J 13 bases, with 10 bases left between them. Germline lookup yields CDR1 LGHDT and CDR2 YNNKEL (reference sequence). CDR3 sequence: CASSQDLRSPLHF. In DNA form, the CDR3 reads TGTGCCAGCAGCCAAGATCTAAGGTCGCCCCTCCACTTT.

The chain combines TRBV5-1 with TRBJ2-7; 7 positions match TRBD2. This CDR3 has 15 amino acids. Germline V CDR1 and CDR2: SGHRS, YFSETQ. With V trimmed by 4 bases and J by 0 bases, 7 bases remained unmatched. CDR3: CASSTGTTRSYEQYF. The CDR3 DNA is TGCGCCAGCAGCACGGGGACTACTCGCTCCTACGAGCAGTACTTC.

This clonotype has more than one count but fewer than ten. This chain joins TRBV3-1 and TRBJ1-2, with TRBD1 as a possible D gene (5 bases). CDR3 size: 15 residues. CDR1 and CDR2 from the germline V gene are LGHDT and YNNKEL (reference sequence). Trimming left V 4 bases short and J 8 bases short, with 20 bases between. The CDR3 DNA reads TGTGCCAGCAGCCCTCGGCCCGGGACGGTTGACGGCTACACCTTC. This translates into CASSPRPGTVDGYTF.

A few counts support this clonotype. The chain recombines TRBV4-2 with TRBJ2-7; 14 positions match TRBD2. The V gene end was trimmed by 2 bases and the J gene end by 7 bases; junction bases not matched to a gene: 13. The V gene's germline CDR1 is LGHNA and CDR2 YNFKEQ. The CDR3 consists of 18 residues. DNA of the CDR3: TGTGCCAGCAGCCAATTTCGGGGACTAGCGGGGGATTCGGGTGAGCAGTACTTC. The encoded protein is CASSQFRGLAGDSGEQYF.

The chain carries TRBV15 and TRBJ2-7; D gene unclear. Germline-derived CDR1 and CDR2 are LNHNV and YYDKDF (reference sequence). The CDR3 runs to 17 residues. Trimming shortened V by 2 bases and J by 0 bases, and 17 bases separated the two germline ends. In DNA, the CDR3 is TGTGCCACCAGCAGACCCTTGATGCGTAGGAGCTCCTACGAGCAGTACTTC. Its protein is CATSRPLMRRSSYEQYF.

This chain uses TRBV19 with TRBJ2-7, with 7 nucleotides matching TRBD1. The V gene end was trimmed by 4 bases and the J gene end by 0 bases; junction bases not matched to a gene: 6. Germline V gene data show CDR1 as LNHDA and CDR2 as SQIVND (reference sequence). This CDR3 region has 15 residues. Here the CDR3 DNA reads TGTGCCAGTAGTACACCCGGGACAGCCTCCTACGAGCAGTACTTC. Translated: CASSTPGTASYEQYF.

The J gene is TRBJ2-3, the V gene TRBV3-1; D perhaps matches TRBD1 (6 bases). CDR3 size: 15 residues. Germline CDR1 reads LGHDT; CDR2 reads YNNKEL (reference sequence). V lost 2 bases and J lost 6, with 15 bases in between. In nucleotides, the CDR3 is TGTGCCAGCAGCCAAAAGGGACCAGGGGTGGATACGCAGTATTTT. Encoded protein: CASSQKGPGVDTQYF.

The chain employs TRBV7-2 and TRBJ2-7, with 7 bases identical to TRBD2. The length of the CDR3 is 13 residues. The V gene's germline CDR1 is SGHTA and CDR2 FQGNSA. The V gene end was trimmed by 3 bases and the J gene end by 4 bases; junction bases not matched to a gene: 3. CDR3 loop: CASSLGLKYEQYF. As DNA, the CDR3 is TGTGCCAGCAGCTTGGGACTAAAGTACGAGCAGTACTTC.